The entry that follows covers one TCR beta chain sequence. Its antigen is undetermined. The data derive from a study of blood T cells in healthy people across ages. Per germline, CDR1 LGHDT and CDR2 YNNKEL (reference sequence). V dropped 5 bases and J dropped 5 bases, with 15 bases sitting between them. The CDR3 spans 15 residues. With a J-beta primer mix and a sample-barcoded 5' primer, a second PCR ran roughly 6 to 12 cycles. A single record per CDR3 protein comes from TCRdb applying MiXCR to the 5' RACE reads. This table holds about 900,000 distinct CDR3 sequences, around 68% found once. Whole-study findings and limits: The percentage of naive T cells correlated strongly with TCR beta diversity.

This chain connects TRBV3-1 to TRBJ1-4; a weak D match, TRBD1 (5 bases). The receptor was derived from a man aged 30 to 39 in good health. Source material: blood. The CDR3 DNA is TGTGCCAGCAGCTTCCAGGCGTGGGGGAATGAAAAACTGTTTTTT. The encoded protein is CASSFQAWGNEKLFF. The full variable domain, with the rest looked up from reference TRBV3-1 and TRBJ1-4, is DTAVSQTPKYLVTQMGNDKSIKCEQNLGHDTMYWYKQDSKKFLKIMFSYNNKELIINETVPNRFSPKSPDKAHLNLHINSLELGDSAVYFCASSFQAWGNEKLFFGSGTQLSVL.